This entry lists 8 T cell receptor beta chains sequenced from one sample in a study of blood T cell repertoires in COVID-19. Clones were sequenced by immunoSEQ multiplex PCR, and TCRdb holds only the in-frame ones, with some missing. This table has fewer than 80,000 clones, about 88% appearing once. Sequencing input: peripheral blood. These receptors were collected from a human donor in a cohort sampled during active COVID-19.

This clone appeared a few times. V usage is TRBV27 and J usage is TRBJ1-1, with 8 bases aligning to TRBD1. This CDR3 has 15 residues. V was pared by 4 bases and J by 4 bases, with 8 bases of the junction left unmatched. CDR1 and CDR2 from the germline V gene are MNHEY and SMNVEV (reference sequence). The CDR3 DNA sequence: TGTGCCAGCAGTTATCTCCAGGGGGCAGGCACTGAAGCTTTCTTT. It yields the protein CASSYLQGAGTEAFF.

Within the sample, this clone is medium-sized. The rearrangement uses TRBV7-2 and TRBJ1-5; 7 bases line up with TRBD1. The CDR3 totals 17 residues. Germline assignment: CDR1 SGHTA and CDR2 FQGNSA. J was trimmed by 1 base and V by 1 base; bases with no gene match: 7. The CDR3 loop reads CASSLGIGGTSNQPQHF. In nucleotides, the CDR3 is TGTGCCAGCAGCTTAGGAATAGGGGGCACGAGCAATCAGCCCCAGCATTTT.

The chain uses TRBV6-5 and TRBJ2-3, with a possible D match to TRBD2 (5 bases). The germline V gene encodes CDR1 MNHEY and CDR2 SVGAGI. The CDR3 covers 13 residues. V lost 10 bases and J lost 2, with 13 bases in between. CDR3: CATNGVFTDTQYF. The DNA for the CDR3 is TGTGCCACAAACGGGGTCTTCACAGATACGCAGTATTTT.

The gene calls are TRBV27 and TRBJ2-7, with TRBD2 as a possible D gene (5 bases). Between the trimmed V and J ends, which lost 8 bases and 3 bases, there was a span of 14 bases. Germline assignment: CDR1 MNHEY and CDR2 SMNVEV (reference sequence). The CDR3 is 13 amino acids. CDR3 bases: TGTGCCAGCGGGCCCACTAGATACTACGAGCAGTACTTC. It translates to CASGPTRYYEQYF.

This chain uses TRBV7-9 with TRBJ1-2; TRBD1 matches at 10 bases. Unmatched junction bases numbered 7, after V lost 4 bases and J lost 8 bases. Germline V lookup: CDR1 SEHNR, CDR2 FQNEAQ (reference sequence). CDR3 length equals 14 residues. The CDR3 region has the DNA TGTGCCAGCAGCTCCGGGACAGGGGCAGGGGGCTACACCTTC. Translation gives CASSSGTGAGGYTF.

The rearrangement joins TRBV3-1 (or the pseudogene TRBV3-2) to TRBJ2-3, with a tentative D call TRBD1 (6 bases). Trimming pared 4 bases from V and 2 bases from J, leaving 19 bases between. The CDR3 spans 17 residues. Looked up from germline, CDR1 is LGHDT and CDR2 is YNNKEL (reference sequence). The CDR3 nucleotides are TGTGCCAGCAGCCCCAGACAGGTGCACAAATACACAGATACGCAGTATTTT. It yields the protein CASSPRQVHKYTDTQYF.

J is TRBJ1-4 and V is TRBV12-3 or TRBV12-4; D gene uncertain. This CDR3 contains 13 residues. The V end lost 6 bases, the J end lost 4 bases, and 9 bases lay between the germline ends. Here the CDR3 reads CASRKRGNEKLFF. The CDR3 DNA reads TGTGCCAGCAGGAAGCGGGGTAATGAAAAACTGTTTTTT.

V and J are TRBV6-5 and TRBJ2-1; 8 bases are a match to TRBD2. J lost 8 bases, V lost 11 bases, and 8 bases had no gene match. CDR3 length: 12 residues. The germline gives CDR1 MNHEY, CDR2 SVGAGI. This CDR3 is CASGGPVDEQFF. CDR3 coding DNA: TGTGCCTCGGGAGGGCCGGTCGATGAGCAGTTCTTC.